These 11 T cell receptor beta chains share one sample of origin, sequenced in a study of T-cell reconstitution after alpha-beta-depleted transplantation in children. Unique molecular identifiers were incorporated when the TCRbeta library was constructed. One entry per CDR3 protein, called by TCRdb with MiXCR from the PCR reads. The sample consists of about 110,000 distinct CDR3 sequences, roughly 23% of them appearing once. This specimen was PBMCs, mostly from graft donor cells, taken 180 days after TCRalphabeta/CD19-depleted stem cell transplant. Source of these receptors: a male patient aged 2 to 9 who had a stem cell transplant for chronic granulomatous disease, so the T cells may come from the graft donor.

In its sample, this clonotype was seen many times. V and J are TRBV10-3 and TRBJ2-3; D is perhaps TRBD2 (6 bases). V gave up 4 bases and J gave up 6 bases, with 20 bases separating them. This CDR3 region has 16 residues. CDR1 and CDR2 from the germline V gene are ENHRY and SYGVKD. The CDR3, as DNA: TGTGCCATCAGTGGACGAACCGGGAGATGGTCTGATACGCAGTATTTT. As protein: CAISGRTGRWSDTQYF.

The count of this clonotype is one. CDR3 loop: CASRPGLAGGHEQFF. CDR3 nucleotides: TGTGCCAGCAGGCCCGGACTAGCGGGGGGGCATGAGCAGTTCTTC. The chain links TRBV12-3 or TRBV12-4 to TRBJ2-1, with 15 bases fitting TRBD2. The trim removed 6 bases at V and 8 bases at J, leaving 5 bases unmatched. The CDR3 spans 15 residues.

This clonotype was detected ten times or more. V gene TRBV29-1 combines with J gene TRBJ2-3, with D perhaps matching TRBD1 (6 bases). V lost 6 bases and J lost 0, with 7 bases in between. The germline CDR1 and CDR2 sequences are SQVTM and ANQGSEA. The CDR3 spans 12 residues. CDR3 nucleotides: TGCAGCGTGACAGGAAGCACAGATACGCAGTATTTT. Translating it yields CSVTGSTDTQYF.

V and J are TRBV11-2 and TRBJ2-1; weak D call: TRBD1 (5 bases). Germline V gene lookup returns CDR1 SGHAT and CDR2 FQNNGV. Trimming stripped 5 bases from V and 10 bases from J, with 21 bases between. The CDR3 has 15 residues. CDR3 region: CASSPLRGHPREQFF. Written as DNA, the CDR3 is TGTGCCAGCAGCCCCCTCAGAGGACACCCAAGGGAGCAGTTCTTC.

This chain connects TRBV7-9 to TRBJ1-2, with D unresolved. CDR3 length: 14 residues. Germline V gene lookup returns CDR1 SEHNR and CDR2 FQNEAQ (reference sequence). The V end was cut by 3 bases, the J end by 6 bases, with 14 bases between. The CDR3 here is CASSFLLARDGYTF. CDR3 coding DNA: TGTGCCAGCAGCTTTCTTTTGGCGAGGGATGGCTACACCTTC.

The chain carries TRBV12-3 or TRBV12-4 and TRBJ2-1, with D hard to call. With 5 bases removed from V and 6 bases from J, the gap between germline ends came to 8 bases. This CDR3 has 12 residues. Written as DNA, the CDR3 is TGTGCCAGCAGTACATTCTCCAATGAGCAGTTCTTC. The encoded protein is CASSTFSNEQFF.

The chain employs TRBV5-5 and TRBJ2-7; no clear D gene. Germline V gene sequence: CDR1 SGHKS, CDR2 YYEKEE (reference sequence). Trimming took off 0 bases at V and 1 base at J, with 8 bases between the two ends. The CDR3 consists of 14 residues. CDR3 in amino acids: CASSLEPGSYEQYF. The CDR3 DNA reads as TGTGCCAGCAGCTTGGAACCGGGTTCCTACGAGCAGTACTTC.

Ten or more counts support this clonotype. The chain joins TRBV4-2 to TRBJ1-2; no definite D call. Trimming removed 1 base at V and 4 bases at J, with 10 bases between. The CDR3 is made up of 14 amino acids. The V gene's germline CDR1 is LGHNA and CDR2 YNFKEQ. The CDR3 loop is CASSQGTDGYGYTF. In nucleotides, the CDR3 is TGTGCCAGCAGCCAAGGTACCGATGGCTATGGCTACACCTTC.

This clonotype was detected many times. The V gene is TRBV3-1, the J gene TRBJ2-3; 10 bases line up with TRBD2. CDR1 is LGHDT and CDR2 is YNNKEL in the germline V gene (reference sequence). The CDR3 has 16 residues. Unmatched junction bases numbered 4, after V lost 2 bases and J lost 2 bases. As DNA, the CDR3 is TGTGCCAGCAGCCAATGGACTAGCGGATCCACAGATACGCAGTATTTT. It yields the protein CASSQWTSGSTDTQYF.

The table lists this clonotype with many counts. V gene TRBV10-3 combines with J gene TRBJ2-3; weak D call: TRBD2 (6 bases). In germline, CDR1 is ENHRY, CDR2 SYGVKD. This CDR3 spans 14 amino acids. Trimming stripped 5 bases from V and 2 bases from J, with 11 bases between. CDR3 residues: CAISWDWLTDTQYF. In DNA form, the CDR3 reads TGTGCCATCAGTTGGGACTGGCTCACAGATACGCAGTATTTT.

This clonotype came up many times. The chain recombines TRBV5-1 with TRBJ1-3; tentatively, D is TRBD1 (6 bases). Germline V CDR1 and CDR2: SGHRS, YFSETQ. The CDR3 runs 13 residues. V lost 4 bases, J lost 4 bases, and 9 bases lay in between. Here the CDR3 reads CASSQGQGNTIYF. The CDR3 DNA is TGCGCCAGCAGCCAAGGACAGGGAAACACCATATATTTT.